This T cell receptor beta chain appears in the sequencing data of a study of cytomegalovirus exposure and HLA in healthy donors (dated by TCRdb to the late 2010s). The study in broad terms: An earlier analysis of approximately 640 of the donors reported 250 to 350 Gb of sequence data and some 120 million unique TCR beta sequences from about 179 million T cells. An early release that covered about 600 HLA-typed donors contained about 300 gigabases of sequencing data and 80 million or so unique TCR sequences. Of the roughly 400 genotyped donors, over 65% fell in the genetic ancestry cluster associated with self-reported Caucasian donors. The study was designed to test whether signatures of past pathogen exposure could be identified by cataloging public T cell receptors. The study profiled the T cell repertoires of around 700 subjects by immunosequencing and related them to cytomegalovirus serostatus. Besides the first cohort of some 670 subjects, a separate validation cohort made up of some 110 different subjects was used. To predict cytomegalovirus infection status, the study brought together high-throughput TCR immunosequencing, statistical association of individual TCRs with disease status, and machine learning. A later analysis re-examined previously published TCR beta repertoires from 610 or so donors and added high-resolution HLA genotyping to investigate patterns of TCR occurrence. Rather than drawing on any new phenotypic data, the later analysis identified candidate immune exposures from TCR beta sequences and the way those sequences occurred across donors. To decide whether each TCR beta V gene segment behaved as functional or pseudogenic, an earlier analysis of several hundred of the donors relied on high-throughput TCR beta sequencing. Donor age, sex, ethnicity and CMV serostatus were compiled together with the repertoire data. In a later genetic analysis, genome-wide SNP genotypes for about three fifths of the roughly 670 donors were used, and that subset was treated as a discovery cohort. Every discovery cohort repertoire had been produced on one sequencing platform. Both class I and class II loci were covered by HLA typing, at four-digit resolution. The number of donors typed differed by locus, with about 629-630 for A, B, C, DRB1 and DQB1, over 500 for DQA1, nearly 610 for DPA1, and some 440 for DPB1. Because of strong linkage in the cohort, five DR-DQ haplotypes were treated as single units for association and clustering. Among a few hundred genotyped donors of the cohort, an average of roughly 240,000 unique TCR beta nucleotide sequences were sequenced per donor, around a sixth of them non-productive.

To note about this clone: Its antigen is still unknown. No much larger clone exists at a distance of one base, and base qualities are not known.

In total, 630 or so healthy bone marrow donors made up the cohort. Cohort members were all nominally healthy when sampled, although unrecorded immune exposures were likely present. The donor tested CMV seronegative and was one of the 352 seronegative cohort members. Every donor gave a peripheral blood sample, and the peripheral blood mononuclear cells from that sample were used for TCR beta sequencing. The Qiagen DNeasy Blood Extraction Kit was used to extract genomic DNA from the blood cell samples. Receptor amplification or capture employed the immunoSEQ multiplex PCR assay. For the multiplex PCR, a mixture combining 60 forward primers for TCR Vbeta segments and 13 reverse primers for TCR Jbeta segments was used. The CDR3 region of rearranged TCR beta genes was amplified from genomic DNA with a multiplex PCR assay. Amplified TCR beta libraries were sequenced as 87-base-pair reads on the Illumina HiSeq System. In the source study's methods: Across the 600 to 700 repertoires, a later analysis counted roughly 77 million unique TCR beta chains, around 10 million of which were shared by at least two donors. A nearest-neighbor algorithm error-corrected the raw reads and collapsed the reads into unique sequences, merging closely related sequences to remove PCR and sequencing errors. V, D and J gene segments were assigned by aligning CDR3 sequences to IMGT reference sequences. For a sequence to be retained, a match of at least six nucleotides to both a V gene segment and a J gene segment was required. A rearrangement counted as productive if the CDR3 had no stop codons and remained in frame with V and J, and every other rearrangement counted as non-productive. CDR3 was defined by IMGT convention, running from the second conserved V-encoded cysteine to the conserved J-encoded phenylalanine. In an earlier analysis of 550 to 650 of the donors, sequences lacking an unambiguous match to a single V gene segment were excluded. In an earlier analysis of around 590 of the donors, a V segment was called functional when productive rearrangements were above 56.7%, and segregating when the standard deviation between donors exceeded 5%. A statistical classification framework was built to diagnose cytomegalovirus status from the catalog of TCR beta chain sequences. V and J gene assignment, in a later analysis, came from comparing TCR nucleotide sequences with IMGT/GENE-DB human TR gene sequences. Using the TCRdist pipeline, a later analysis assigned CDR3 sequences along with most-parsimonious VDJ recombination scenarios. In a later analysis, every TCR beta chain was defined by the combination of its CDR3 amino acid sequence and its V-gene family, and reads without a unique V-gene family were dropped. In a later analysis, around 650 highly shared, low-generation-probability nucleotide sequences were removed to address suspected cross-contamination and a sequencing artifact. In a later analysis, a clonal expansion index was calculated for each public chain from normalized within-repertoire ranks of inferred template counts. In a later analysis, generation probabilities were computed using a VDJ recombination model fitted to out-of-frame rearrangements, and the results were checked against IGoR. Hypergeometric tests were used in a later analysis to score TCR-TCR, TCR-HLA and TCR-CMV co-occurrence, with a repertoire-size bias correction applied to the TCR pairs. To estimate false discovery rates, a later analysis permuted the HLA or CMV assignments 20 times. A later analysis grouped co-occurring TCRs with DBSCAN, adding TCRdist sequence similarity when clustering within HLA-allele-positive subsets. For co-occurrence clustering, repertoires with fewer than 30,000 or more than 120,000 public chains were excluded, along with roughly five repertoires with anomalous nucleotide sharing. TCRdb re-hosts the immuneACCESS table, in-frame sequences only. Its copies lack some clones; in the studies checked, an unresolved V gene accounts for under half of them, and the cause for the rest is not known. Clone size and the V and J calls come from that table; the DNA yielded D and trimming. The sample table lists approximately 100,000 clones, around 79% of them with a count of one. The top ten constitute 3.5% to 4% of the sample.

The germline ends are 13 bases apart after V is trimmed by 0 bases and J by 6 bases. The germline V gene supplies CDR1 SGHRS and CDR2 YFSETQ. Including the terminal cysteine and phenylalanine, the CDR3 comprises 15 residues. Kept here is only the CDR3 DNA, which spans 45 bases and is read in frame from base 1. Here is what the overall study found, with its caveats: Most TCR sequences were seen in very few donors, while some public TCRs were found in many individuals. A further reported finding was that TCR beta sequences accurately predicted the HLA-A and HLA-B alleles for most subjects in the first cohort. In a later analysis, the rate of TCR association differed among HLA loci, with DRB1 alleles having the most associated TCRs and HLA-C alleles having the fewest. CMV serostatus was the only immune exposure information available for the cohort. The study gave a list of 150 to 200 TCR beta chains associated with cytomegalovirus. HLA typing was unavailable for some donors at each locus, so association tests used only the typed subset. In both the original and validation cohorts, the classifier was reported to diagnose cytomegalovirus status with high specificity and sensitivity. A later analysis associated some 17,000 TCR beta sequences with specific HLA alleles at a false discovery rate of 0.05. Some IMGT-functional V segments, including TRBV6-2 and TRBV6-3, could not be told apart with the 87-base-pair reads, so those segments were excluded. The earlier analysis of approximately 560 of the donors excluded roughly 17 rarely observed V segments, including chromosome 9 orphons, because counts were too low. A cluster of highly shared sequence variants was judged likely to represent a technical artifact of the sequencing pipeline. According to a later analysis, most CMV-associated TCR beta chains appeared to be HLA-restricted, and the HLA associations seemed to be driven largely by CMV exposure. In an earlier analysis of under 600 of the donors, most TCR beta V segments were observed in productive rearrangements about 87% or about 30% of the time, broadly matching IMGT annotations. A later genetic analysis associated a missense DCLRE1C variant with V-gene and J-gene trimming of TCR beta chains, and an independent cohort replicated the association. Only TCR beta chains were sequenced in this cohort, and the absence of alpha or paired-chain data limited detectable features. According to the authors, the approach could potentially be generalized to other disease states and immunological phenotypes. Linkage disequilibrium might explain the correlated functional status among segregating V segments, but an unknown experimental factor could not be ruled out. In a later analysis, several top co-occurrence clusters were reported to appear linked to parvovirus B19, influenza, CMV and Epstein-Barr virus. When HLA alleles, especially DR and DQ, strongly co-occurred, TCR associations were difficult to assign to individual alleles. In vitro tests confirmed that a few of the cytomegalovirus-associated TCR beta chains recognize cytomegalovirus antigens. A later genetic analysis reported fewer N-insertions in productive TCRs among donors in an Asian-associated ancestry cluster than the roughly 700-donor mean. Roughly uniform sequencing depth across donors was assumed in presence/absence analyses, although this assumption may not hold. Compared with equally common non-associated chains, HLA-associated TCR beta chains in a later analysis were more clonally expanded and had lower generation probabilities.

The clonotype comes from a man in his sixties in good health and CMV-seronegative. In this chain, TRBV5-1 is recombined with TRBJ1-5; D gene: possibly TRBD1, on 6 matching bases. Material for sequencing was PBMCs. The CDR3 reads as follows: CASSLDPGQGQPQHF. The DNA sequence is TGCGCCAGCAGCTTGGATCCGGGACAAGGTCAGCCCCAGCATTTT.